These 8 T cell receptor beta chains were sequenced from one sample in a study of shared clonotypes between healthy human individuals. Data came from immunoSEQ multiplex PCR; TCRdb stores just in-frame clones and leaves some out. In the table there are around 1.6 million clones, approximately 98% of which are singletons. Sample: naive CD4+ T cells sorted from blood. Subset here: CD45RA+ positively selected. The origin of the receptors is a man aged 30-40 years in good health.

The chain uses TRBV11-2 and TRBJ1-1; TRBD1 aligns across 8 bases. CDR3 length: 17 amino acids. From germline, CDR1 is SGHAT and CDR2 FQNNGV. V lost 1 base and J lost 0; bases outside the gene matches: 7. The CDR3 sequence is CASSLGRTGNMNTEAFF. CDR3 sequence (DNA): TGTGCCAGCAGCTTAGGTCGGACAGGGAACATGAACACTGAAGCTTTCTTT.

The V and J genes are TRBV29-1 and TRBJ2-1; D may match TRBD1 or TRBD2 (5 bases each). The CDR3 has 15 residues. Between the trimmed V and J ends, which lost 0 bases and 5 bases, there was a span of 14 bases. The germline V gene has CDR1 SQVTM and CDR2 ANQGSEA. In DNA form, the CDR3 reads TGCAGCGTTGAAGATGGTGTGGGGGATGACAATGAGCAGTTCTTC. Amino acid sequence: CSVEDGVGDDNEQFF.

The chain uses TRBV28 and TRBJ1-5; tentatively, D is TRBD1 (5 bases). V lost 6 bases, J lost 2 bases, and 17 bases lay in between. This CDR3 is 16 amino acids long. Germline V gene data show CDR1 as MDHEN and CDR2 as SYDVKM. The CDR3 DNA reads as TGTGCCAGCAGGGGGGACCCTCCGCGGGGCAATCAGCCCCAGCATTTT. Its translation is CASRGDPPRGNQPQHF. The variable domain in full, with the rest retrieved from reference TRBV28 and TRBJ1-5, is DVKVTQSSRYLVKRTGEKVFLECVQDMDHENMFWYRQDPGLGLRLIYFSYDVKMKEKGDIPEGYSVSREKKERFSLILESASTNQTSMYLCASRGDPPRGNQPQHFGDGTRLSIL.

The chain couples TRBV11-2 to TRBJ2-3; no clear D. V gave up 1 base and J gave up 5 bases, with 13 bases separating them. Germline CDR1 is SGHAT and CDR2 is FQNNGV. The CDR3 covers 15 residues. CDR3 loop: CASSLGNGFRDTQYF. In nucleotides, the CDR3 is TGTGCCAGCAGCTTAGGGAACGGGTTTAGAGATACGCAGTATTTT.

This chain uses TRBV5-1 with TRBJ2-1, with 7 nucleotides matching TRBD2. V lost 2 bases and J lost 0; bases outside the gene matches: 8. The CDR3 covers 17 residues. Germline CDR1 SGHRS, CDR2 YFSETQ. This CDR3 reads CASSFGQRGSSYNEQFF. CDR3 DNA: TGCGCCAGCAGCTTCGGGCAGCGGGGAAGCTCCTACAATGAGCAGTTCTTC.

CDR3 loop: CASSLRGTFKEQFF. CDR3 DNA: TGTGCCAGCAGCTTGAGAGGGACCTTTAAAGAGCAGTTCTTC. This chain uses TRBV5-8 with TRBJ2-1, with D possibly being TRBD1 or TRBD2 (5 bases each). Germline V gives CDR1 SGHTS, CDR2 YDEGEE. The CDR3 runs to 14 residues. Trimming took off 1 base at V and 10 bases at J, with 15 bases between the two ends.

The rearrangement uses TRBV11-3 and TRBJ2-3; 7 bases agree with TRBD1. In germline, CDR1 is SGHNT, CDR2 YENEEA. The CDR3 runs 15 residues. The junction had 6 bases not matched to a gene; V was cut back by 4 bases and J by 2 bases. In DNA, the CDR3 is TGTGCCAGCAGCTCAGGACAGGTTTTCACAGATACGCAGTATTTT. Its translation: CASSSGQVFTDTQYF.

The V call is TRBV19, the J call TRBJ2-7; the match to TRBD1 covers 9 bases. CDR1 is LNHDA, CDR2 SQIVND, per germline (reference sequence). This CDR3 spans 18 amino acids. V was pared by 9 bases and J by 2 bases, with 20 bases of the junction left unmatched. CDR3 in amino acids: CASSRSGTGTGWTYEQYF. The CDR3 DNA is TGTGCCAGCTCAAGGAGCGGGACAGGGACCGGGTGGACCTACGAGCAGTACTTC.